This entry lists 18 T cell receptor beta chains sequenced from one sample in a study of shared clonotypes between healthy human individuals (dated by TCRdb to 2018 to 2021). Library generation was performed with the immunoSEQ multiplex PCR assay. TCRdb's version of the immuneACCESS table is confined to in-frame rearrangements and falls short of the full clone set. An unresolved V gene accounts for under half of the shortfall where checked; the remainder is of unknown origin. The sample records approximately 2.1 million clones, 93% of which are singletons. In total, the top ten clones hold 0.39% of the sample. The sequencing sample was made of naive CD4+ T cells from PBMCs. The cell subset or site label, read with the paper, signifies: CD45RA+ positively selected. The receptors stem from a man younger than 30 in good health. Some clones in this sample may be carry-over from other donors' samples.

This chain joins TRBV5-4 and TRBJ2-2, with D perhaps matching TRBD2 (6 bases). CDR3 length: 13 residues. Between the trimmed V and J ends, which lost 4 bases and 6 bases, there was a span of 10 bases. CDR1 is SGHNT and CDR2 is YYREEE in the germline V gene (reference sequence). The CDR3 bases are TGTGCCAGCAGCCCAACTAGCTCCGGGGAGCTGTTTTTT. Amino acid sequence: CASSPTSSGELFF.

This chain joins TRBV2 and TRBJ1-3, with no clear D. V was pared by 6 bases and J by 11 bases, with 11 bases between. The CDR3 covers 11 residues. Germline assignment: CDR1 SNHLY and CDR2 FYNNEI. CDR3 sequence (DNA): TGTGCCAGCAGATACAGTGGCCCCATATATTTT. Translating it yields CASRYSGPIYF.

J is TRBJ2-4 and V is TRBV29-1; D call uncertain. V shed 4 bases and J shed 0 bases, with 10 bases lying between them. The CDR3 sequence is 14 residues long. Germline CDR1 is SQVTM and CDR2 is ANQGSEA. The CDR3 DNA reads as TGCAGCGTTGGTGGCACCTTAGCCAAAAACATTCAGTACTTC. This encodes CSVGGTLAKNIQYF. Combining the CDR3 with reference TRBV29-1 and TRBJ2-4 gives the whole variable domain SAVISQKPSRDICQRGTSLTIQCQVDSQVTMMFWYRQQPGQSLTLIATANQGSEATYESGFVIDKFPISRPNLTFSTLTVSNMSPEDSSIYLCSVGGTLAKNIQYFGAGTRLSVL.

V and J are TRBV5-8 and TRBJ2-5, with 8 bases matching TRBD1. TRBJ2-7 matches the DNA end more closely, so the J call is doubtful. This CDR3 region has 15 residues. Germline V gives CDR1 SGHTS, CDR2 YDEGEE. CDR3 bases: TGTGCCAGCAGCTTTTTGGACAGGGAATCTGGCGAGCAGTACTTC. Protein: CASSFLDRESGEQYF.

V is TRBV4-2 and J is TRBJ1-1, with TRBD1 as a possible D gene (5 bases). Trimming stripped 3 bases from V and 5 bases from J, with 13 bases between. The CDR3 loop spans 14 amino acids. CDR1 is LGHNA, CDR2 YNFKEQ, per germline. The CDR3 here is CASSQERGWTEAFF. The CDR3 DNA reads as TGTGCCAGCAGCCAGGAAAGGGGATGGACTGAAGCTTTCTTT.

The chain has TRBV10-3 and TRBJ2-7; weak D call: TRBD1 (5 bases). V was shortened by 2 bases and J by 6 bases, with 8 bases between the two germline ends. This CDR3 region has 12 residues. Per germline, CDR1 ENHRY and CDR2 SYGVKD. CDR3 nucleotides: TGTGCCATCAGTGAGCAGGGTGTCGAGCAGTACTTC. It is translated as CAISEQGVEQYF.

V is TRBV28 and J is TRBJ1-2; tentatively, D is TRBD1 (6 bases). Germline V gene lookup returns CDR1 MDHEN and CDR2 SYDVKM. The CDR3 covers 14 residues. V was cut by 2 bases and J by 8 bases, with 15 bases left in between. CDR3 nucleotide sequence: TGTGCCAGCAGTTTAGCTGGCAGGGGTGGAGGCTACACCTTC. Amino acids: CASSLAGRGGGYTF.

The chain recombines TRBV10-3 with TRBJ2-7; 10 bases line up with TRBD1. Trimming at V came to 7 bases and at J to 4 bases, leaving 7 bases not matched to a gene. This CDR3 region has 14 residues. Per the germline V gene, CDR1 is ENHRY and CDR2 is SYGVKD. CDR3 DNA: TGTGCCATCAAGGGTAGACAGGGGGCGTACGAGCAGTACTTC. Encoded protein: CAIKGRQGAYEQYF.

As regards this clone: Other nucleotide sequences from this sample produce the same CDR3. The genes are TRBV6-1 and TRBJ2-7; 7 nucleotides agree with TRBD2. The CDR3 consists of 14 residues. Germline trimming cut 1 base from V and 0 bases from J; bases unmatched to any gene: 0. CDR1 MNHNS and CDR2 SASEGT come from the germline V gene. CDR3 loop: CASSEGGSSYEQYF. The CDR3 DNA reads as TGTGCCAGCAGTGAAGGCGGGAGCTCCTACGAGCAGTACTTC.

The chain joins TRBV7-9 to TRBJ1-1; D is perhaps TRBD1 (5 bases). CDR1 and CDR2 (germline): SEHNR, FQNEAQ (reference sequence). Deletions cut 1 base from V and 4 bases from J, with 16 bases between. CDR3 length: 16 amino acids. The CDR3 coding sequence is TGTGCCAGCAGCTTAGAGTGGGGAGTCGGGGGCACTGAAGCTTTCTTT. Translated, it gives CASSLEWGVGGTEAFF.

This clone was seen just once. The same CDR3 is also encoded by other DNA sequences in this sample. This chain uses TRBV9 with TRBJ2-1; the D is unclear. CDR1 is SGDLS, CDR2 YYNGEE, per germline. V was pared by 2 bases and J by 2 bases, with 5 bases between. The CDR3 is made up of 13 amino acids. For the CDR3, the DNA is TGTGCCAGCAGCGTTGCCACCTACAATGAGCAGTTCTTC. Protein sequence: CASSVATYNEQFF.

CDR3 protein: CASRSTRDRQYEQYF. In DNA form, the CDR3 reads TGTGCCAGCAGATCTACTCGGGACAGGCAATACGAGCAGTACTTC. The chain uses TRBV28 and TRBJ2-7; 8 bases agree with TRBD1. CDR3 length: 15 residues. V shed 6 bases and J 4 bases; nucleotides not matched to a gene: 11. Germline V gene sequence: CDR1 MDHEN, CDR2 SYDVKM.

The V gene is TRBV7-2, the J gene TRBJ2-1; 7 nucleotides agree with TRBD1. Germline trimming cut 0 bases from V and 8 bases from J; bases unmatched to any gene: 7. The CDR3 runs to 15 residues. CDR1 and CDR2 from the germline V gene are SGHTA and FQGNSA. The CDR3 loop is CASSLATGISHEQFF. CDR3 coding DNA: TGTGCCAGCAGCTTAGCGACAGGGATTTCTCATGAGCAGTTCTTC.

The chain combines TRBV2 with TRBJ2-1; TRBD2 matches 7 bases. J gave up 0 bases and V 6 bases, and 5 bases lay outside the gene matches. Per the germline V gene, CDR1 is SNHLY and CDR2 is FYNNEI. CDR3 length: 15 residues. The CDR3 sequence: CASRWGGSSYNEQFF. DNA of the CDR3: TGTGCCAGCAGGTGGGGAGGGAGCTCCTACAATGAGCAGTTCTTC.

The J gene is TRBJ1-4, the V gene TRBV28; D ambiguous. Germline CDR1 reads MDHEN; CDR2 reads SYDVKM. V gave up 5 bases and J gave up 2 bases, with 12 bases separating them. The CDR3 length is 15 residues. CDR3 DNA: TGTGCCAGCAGTGGAAGGACTTTTACTAATGAAAAACTGTTTTTT. This sequence encodes CASSGRTFTNEKLFF.

This clone has just a few counts. The chain recombines TRBV2 with TRBJ1-4; D gene ambiguous. The CDR3 runs 12 residues. Germline V CDR1 and CDR2: SNHLY, FYNNEI. The V and J ends lost 6 bases and 5 bases respectively, with 7 bases between them. The CDR3, as DNA: TGTGCCAGCAGGGCAGAAAATGAAAAACTGTTTTTT. Encoded protein: CASRAENEKLFF.

This clone showed up just once. The chain links TRBV28 to TRBJ2-3, with 7 positions matching TRBD2. The germline CDR1 and CDR2 sequences are MDHEN and SYDVKM. The CDR3 contains 17 residues. The J segment lost 4 bases and the V segment lost 5 bases, leaving 15 bases of the junction unmatched. The CDR3 sequence: CASSLGSWRGKSDTQYF. The CDR3 DNA is TGTGCCAGCAGTCTGGGTTCTTGGCGGGGGAAATCAGATACGCAGTATTTT. Supplemented by reference TRBV28 and TRBJ2-3, the full variable domain reads DVKVTQSSRYLVKRTGEKVFLECVQDMDHENMFWYRQDPGLGLRLIYFSYDVKMKEKGDIPEGYSVSREKKERFSLILESASTNQTSMYLCASSLGSWRGKSDTQYFGPGTRLTVL.

The chain combines TRBV5-4 with TRBJ2-1, with 8 bases fitting TRBD2. The J segment lost 12 bases and the V segment lost 4 bases, leaving 9 bases of the junction unmatched. Per germline, CDR1 SGHNT and CDR2 YYREEE (reference sequence). The CDR3 loop spans 13 amino acids. The CDR3 bases are TGTGCCAGCAGCCAGGCCAGCGGGGGTGGGCAGTTCTTC. Protein sequence: CASSQASGGGQFF.